The next 20 T cell receptor beta chains were all read from a single sample in a study of blood T cell repertoires in COVID-19. Generated by immunoSEQ multiplex PCR, the TCRdb table keeps only in-frame clones and is missing some. The sample gives 160,000 or so clones, under 90% of which show up once; about 3.7% is in the top ten. Source material: PBMCs or T cells enriched from blood (not recorded which). The receptors were gathered from an older woman who had recovered from COVID-19.

Here the CDR3 reads CASSDWASGGAFLETQYF. CDR3 nucleotides: TGTGCCAGCAGTGATTGGGCTAGCGGGGGGGCGTTTCTAGAGACCCAGTACTTC. This chain joins TRBV6-1 and TRBJ2-5, with TRBD2 matching 12 bases. The V gene's germline CDR1 is MNHNS and CDR2 SASEGT. The V gene end was trimmed by 3 bases and the J gene end by 4 bases; junction bases not matched to a gene: 12. The CDR3 is made up of 18 amino acids.

The chain employs TRBV9 and TRBJ2-6, with 8 bases fitting TRBD1. The CDR3 totals 18 residues. In germline, CDR1 is SGDLS, CDR2 YYNGEE. V lost 2 bases to trimming and J lost 0 bases; unmatched junction nucleotides: 7. The CDR3 sequence is CASSVPRTGNSGANVLTF. The DNA for the CDR3 is TGTGCCAGCAGCGTCCCTAGGACAGGGAACTCTGGGGCCAACGTCCTGACTTTC.

The chain employs TRBV4-2 and TRBJ2-7; a weak D match, TRBD2 (5 bases). This CDR3 comprises 14 residues. Germline assignment: CDR1 LGHNA and CDR2 YNFKEQ. V was cut by 4 bases and J by 3 bases, with 13 bases left in between. The chain's CDR3 is CASSPSNQVYEQYF. Here the CDR3 DNA reads TGTGCCAGCAGCCCTAGCAACCAGGTCTACGAGCAGTACTTC.

The V and J genes are TRBV24-1 and TRBJ1-2, with 7 bases aligning to TRBD1. Losses at the gene ends were 2 bases for V and 4 bases for J; bases not matched to a gene: 9. Germline values: CDR1 KGHDR, CDR2 SFDVKD. The CDR3 is 16 residues long. The CDR3 coding sequence is TGTGCCACCAGTGATTCCGGGCAGGGGGTGAGCTATGGCTACACCTTC. Translated, it gives CATSDSGQGVSYGYTF.

V usage is TRBV2 and J usage is TRBJ2-6; no firm D call. Looked up from germline, CDR1 is SNHLY and CDR2 is FYNNEI. The CDR3 spans 14 residues. The V end was cut by 4 bases, the J end by 0 bases, with 4 bases between. The CDR3 sequence is CASSVYSGANVLTF. The CDR3 DNA follows: TGTGCCAGCAGTGTCTACTCTGGGGCCAACGTCCTGACTTTC.

The gene calls are TRBV3-1 (or the pseudogene TRBV3-2) and TRBJ1-2; D not certain. V lost 5 bases and J lost 2, with 12 bases in between. CDR1 is LGHDT, CDR2 YNNKEL, per germline (reference sequence). This CDR3 is 14 amino acids long. The CDR3 loop is CASSLTSQNYGYTF. Written as DNA, the CDR3 is TGTGCCAGCAGCTTAACTTCCCAAAACTATGGCTACACCTTC.

The genes are TRBV12-3 or TRBV12-4 and TRBJ1-2, with 7 bases aligning to TRBD1. V lost 5 bases and J lost 5; bases outside the gene matches: 5. The CDR3 consists of 13 residues. CDR3 region: CASSPTGEYGYTF. CDR3 nucleotide sequence: TGTGCCAGCAGTCCTACAGGGGAATATGGCTACACCTTC.

This chain links TRBV5-1 with TRBJ1-2; D gene ambiguous. Germline V gene lookup returns CDR1 SGHRS and CDR2 YFSETQ. The CDR3 sequence is 15 residues long. V dropped 0 bases and J dropped 4 bases, with 13 bases sitting between them. CDR3 nucleotide sequence: TGCGCCAGCAGCTTGGCCCAGGAGACTACCTATGGCTACACCTTC. It codes for CASSLAQETTYGYTF.

This chain uses TRBV5-1 with TRBJ1-4, with a tentative D call TRBD1 (5 bases). Germline V CDR1 and CDR2: SGHRS, YFSETQ. The CDR3 is made up of 15 amino acids. The V end lost 6 bases, the J end lost 8 bases, and 20 bases lay between the germline ends. CDR3 in DNA: TGCGCCAGCACCCCATCACAGGCGGGGGAGGAAAAACTGTTTTTT. It yields the protein CASTPSQAGEEKLFF.

This clone came up a few times. The rearrangement uses TRBV5-1 and TRBJ1-3, with D maybe TRBD1 (5 bases). This CDR3 spans 13 amino acids. V gave up 0 bases and J gave up 7 bases, with 8 bases separating them. Germline CDR1 and CDR2: SGHRS and YFSETQ. The CDR3 loop reads CASSLVSGNTIYF. Written as DNA, the CDR3 is TGCGCCAGCAGCTTGGTATCAGGGAACACCATATATTTT.

The chain combines TRBV6-5 with TRBJ2-3; D is uncertain. Germline CDR1 reads MNHEY; CDR2 reads SVGAGI. There are 15 residues in the CDR3. V was pared by 7 bases and J by 1 base, with 15 bases between. CDR3 coding DNA: TGTGCCAGCAAGGCCCCCCAGCGAGGCACAGATACGCAGTATTTT. Protein product: CASKAPQRGTDTQYF.

The chain couples TRBV5-1 to TRBJ1-1; unclear D gene. The CDR3 spans 12 residues. The germline V and J ends were trimmed by 2 bases and 5 bases, with 7 bases remaining between them. The germline V gene encodes CDR1 SGHRS and CDR2 YFSETQ. DNA for the CDR3: TGCGCCAGCAGCTTAGGGAGGACTGAAGCTTTCTTT. Its translation: CASSLGRTEAFF.

The rearrangement links TRBV6-5 to TRBJ1-2; 8 positions agree with TRBD1. The CDR3 length is 15 residues. With V trimmed by 6 bases and J by 8 bases, 14 bases remained unmatched. CDR1 and CDR2 (germline): MNHEY, SVGAGI. CDR3 protein: CASSPAGGLKWGYTF. For the CDR3, the DNA is TGTGCCAGCAGCCCCGCAGGGGGCTTGAAATGGGGCTACACCTTC.

The rearrangement uses TRBV11-2 and TRBJ2-1, with 11 bases aligning to TRBD2. The CDR3 runs 16 residues. CDR1 and CDR2 (germline): SGHAT, FQNNGV. With V trimmed by 1 base and J by 8 bases, 7 bases remained unmatched. This CDR3 is CASSLGVLAGGDEQFF. In DNA, the CDR3 is TGTGCCAGCAGCTTAGGTGTTCTAGCGGGGGGTGATGAGCAGTTCTTC.

The rearrangement links TRBV5-1 to TRBJ2-3; 11 positions match TRBD2. Germline V gives CDR1 SGHRS, CDR2 YFSETQ. After removal of 7 bases from V and 0 bases from J, the junction contained 4 bases not matched to a gene. This CDR3 has 15 amino acids. The CDR3 sequence is CASGIAGGSTDTQYF. The CDR3 region has the DNA TGCGCCAGCGGCATAGCGGGGGGGAGCACAGATACGCAGTATTTT. Complete variable domain (other parts from reference TRBV5-1 and TRBJ2-3): KAGVTQTPRYLIKTRGQQVTLSCSPISGHRSVSWYQQTPGQGLQFLFEYFSETQRNKGNFPGRFSGRQFSNSRSEMNVSTLELGDSALYLCASGIAGGSTDTQYFGPGTRLTVL.

The rearrangement uses TRBV10-1 and TRBJ1-1, with TRBD1 identical over 8 bases. This CDR3 has 13 amino acids. The V segment lost 6 bases and the J segment 5 bases; nucleotides outside the gene matches: 5. CDR1 and CDR2 from the germline V gene are WNHNN and SYGVQD (reference sequence). This CDR3 is CASRDRVETEAFF. The CDR3 coding sequence is TGCGCCAGCAGGGACAGGGTGGAGACTGAAGCTTTCTTT.

The V and J genes are TRBV5-1 and TRBJ2-1; 9 nucleotides align to TRBD2. This CDR3 has 15 residues. Germline trimming cut 0 bases from V and 10 bases from J; bases unmatched to any gene: 8. Germline V gives CDR1 SGHRS, CDR2 YFSETQ. This chain's CDR3 is CASSLASRGGDEQFF. The CDR3 nucleotides read TGCGCCAGCAGCTTGGCATCGCGGGGGGGCGACGAGCAGTTCTTC.

This clone has more than one count but fewer than ten. The V call is TRBV9, the J call TRBJ2-7; 8 positions match TRBD2. After removal of 4 bases from V and 0 bases from J, the junction contained 9 bases not matched to a gene. The length of the CDR3 is 16 residues. The germline CDR1 and CDR2 sequences are SGDLS and YYNGEE. The CDR3 is CASSKGGLAGSYEQYF. The CDR3 nucleotides are TGTGCCAGCAGCAAAGGAGGGCTAGCGGGCTCCTACGAGCAGTACTTC.

The chain employs TRBV5-1 and TRBJ2-7; TRBD1 agrees at 10 bases. This CDR3 comprises 18 residues. Germline assignment: CDR1 SGHRS and CDR2 YFSETQ. V shed 4 bases and J 3 bases; nucleotides not matched to a gene: 16. Written as DNA, the CDR3 is TGCGCCAGCAGCGCACACCGGGACAGGGGTCCCTCGGGCTACGAGCAGTACTTC. This encodes CASSAHRDRGPSGYEQYF.

A few counts support this clone. The rearrangement joins TRBV19 to TRBJ2-7; D may be TRBD2 (6 bases). The germline gives CDR1 LNHDA, CDR2 SQIVND (reference sequence). With 3 bases removed from V and 2 bases from J, the gap between germline ends came to 11 bases. CDR3 length equals 14 residues. The CDR3 sequence: CASSIGGAPYEQYF. The DNA of the CDR3 is TGTGCCAGTAGTATTGGCGGGGCCCCCTACGAGCAGTACTTC. The entire variable domain, with the rest obtained from reference TRBV19 and TRBJ2-7, is as follows: DGGITQSPKYLFRKEGQNVTLSCEQNLNHDAMYWYRQDPGQGLRLIYYSQIVNDFQKGDIAEGYSVSREKKESFPLTVTSAQKNPTAFYLCASSIGGAPYEQYFGPGTRLTVT.